The 28 T cell receptor beta chains listed next were all sequenced from one sample in a study of blood T cells in healthy people across ages. It was with a sample-barcoded 5' primer and a J-beta primer mix that a second PCR of roughly 7 to 12 cycles was run. TCRdb reprocessed the 5' RACE reads via MiXCR and lists one record per CDR3 protein. In the table there are approximately 2,000,000 distinct CDR3 sequences, about 39% of which are singletons. The sample taken for sequencing was blood. These receptors originate from a human donor in good health.

This clonotype was observed a few times. The chain joins TRBV4-3 to TRBJ2-3; D remains unclear. This CDR3 has 15 amino acids. V lost 4 bases and J 6 bases, leaving 17 bases between the germline ends. Germline V lookup: CDR1 LGHNA, CDR2 YSLEER. In DNA form, the CDR3 reads TGCGCCAGCAGCCGCCGGATAAGGCGCGTGGATACGCAGTATTTT. This codes for CASSRRIRRVDTQYF.

The J gene is TRBJ1-2, the V gene TRBV20-1; no firm D call. Germline V gene sequence: CDR1 DFQATT, CDR2 SNEGSKA (reference sequence). The CDR3 is made up of 13 amino acids. Trimming left V 6 bases short and J 1 base short, with 12 bases between. The CDR3 nucleotides are TGCAGTGCCGAAAGGACGGATAACTATGGCTACACCTTC. Protein: CSAERTDNYGYTF.

This clonotype was picked up a small number of times. This chain joins TRBV6-6 and TRBJ1-5; perhaps TRBD1 as D (5 bases). CDR1 is MNHNY and CDR2 is SVGAGI in the germline V gene (reference sequence). V dropped 2 bases and J dropped 6 bases, with 8 bases sitting between them. CDR3 length: 13 amino acids. CDR3 sequence reads: CASSYGASQPQHF. The CDR3 DNA sequence: TGTGCCAGCAGTTACGGGGCGTCTCAGCCCCAGCATTTT.

The chain is built from TRBV10-3 and TRBJ1-2; 8 nucleotides line up with TRBD1. Germline values: CDR1 ENHRY, CDR2 SYGVKD. CDR3 length: 14 amino acids. V lost 2 bases to trimming and J lost 6 bases; unmatched junction nucleotides: 5. The chain's CDR3 is CAISEGQGMDGYTF. The DNA of the CDR3 is TGTGCCATCAGTGAGGGACAGGGTATGGATGGCTACACCTTC.

The chain joins TRBV7-2 to TRBJ2-1; perhaps TRBD2 as D (5 bases). Germline V gene lookup returns CDR1 SGHTA and CDR2 FQGNSA. The CDR3 runs to 16 residues. Trimming removed 5 bases from V and 3 bases from J, with 17 bases in between. CDR3 sequence: CASSPRPRTDYNEQFF. Written as DNA, the CDR3 is TGTGCCAGCAGCCCGAGACCACGGACTGACTACAATGAGCAGTTCTTC.

This chain connects TRBV11-2 to TRBJ1-1; 8 nucleotides agree with TRBD1. V was clipped by 5 bases and J by 5 bases; unmatched bases: 10. Germline V gives CDR1 SGHAT, CDR2 FQNNGV. The CDR3 has 15 residues. The CDR3 nucleotides read TGTGCCAGCAGCACCCGACAGGGGATAGGTACTGAAGCTTTCTTT. Translation: CASSTRQGIGTEAFF.

In this sample, this clonotype turned up many times. The V and J genes are TRBV20-1 and TRBJ1-2; 10 bases are a match to TRBD1. Trimming at V came to 5 bases and at J to 1 base, leaving 7 bases not matched to a gene. The CDR3 is made up of 15 amino acids. Germline lookup yields CDR1 DFQATT and CDR2 SNEGSKA (reference sequence). The CDR3 nucleotides are TGCAGTGCTCCAGAGACAGGGGGCGGTAACTATGGCTACACCTTC. Translating gives CSAPETGGGNYGYTF.

The chain is built from TRBV4-3 and TRBJ2-7; D unclear. Between the trimmed V and J ends, which lost 1 base and 4 bases, there was a span of 8 bases. Germline CDR1 and CDR2: LGHNA and YSLEER. The CDR3 extends over 13 amino acids. The CDR3 spells CASSQGGFYEQYF. The CDR3, as DNA: TGCGCCAGCAGCCAAGGGGGATTTTACGAGCAGTACTTC.

In its sample, this clonotype was seen a few times. The rearrangement uses TRBV10-3 and TRBJ2-7, with D hard to call. V was clipped by 3 bases and J by 3 bases, with 6 bases between them. CDR1 ENHRY and CDR2 SYGVKD come from the germline V gene. This CDR3 is 12 amino acids long. The CDR3 DNA sequence: TGTGCCATCAGTGAACTGGACTACGAGCAGTACTTC. Translating it yields CAISELDYEQYF.

The chain uses TRBV6-5 and TRBJ2-3; the D gene is possibly TRBD2 (6 bases). Trimming removed 2 bases from V and 5 bases from J, with 14 bases in between. The CDR3 contains 15 residues. Germline V gene lookup returns CDR1 MNHEY and CDR2 SVGAGI. DNA for the CDR3: TGTGCCAGCAGTTACATCGGGAGAACGGGAGATACGCAGTATTTT. It translates to CASSYIGRTGDTQYF.

V gene TRBV6-6 combines with J gene TRBJ2-7, with D maybe TRBD2 (5 bases). CDR3 size: 14 residues. The germline gives CDR1 MNHNY, CDR2 SVGAGI (reference sequence). V shed 0 bases and J shed 3 bases, with 9 bases lying between them. The CDR3 sequence is CASSYSRGFYEQYF. The CDR3 DNA is TGTGCCAGCAGTTACTCTCGGGGATTCTACGAGCAGTACTTC.

This clonotype was detected a few times. This chain links TRBV20-1 with TRBJ2-5, with D perhaps TRBD1 (6 bases). The V end was cut by 3 bases, the J end by 0 bases, with 14 bases between. The CDR3 is 15 amino acids. CDR1 is DFQATT, CDR2 SNEGSKA, per germline (reference sequence). CDR3 residues: CSARRPGVHQETQYF. In DNA, the CDR3 is TGCAGTGCTAGGCGACCAGGGGTACACCAAGAGACCCAGTACTTC.

This clonotype occurred many times. The chain employs TRBV5-1 and TRBJ2-7, with 7 bases matching TRBD1. CDR1 is SGHRS, CDR2 YFSETQ, per germline. The CDR3 covers 13 residues. After removal of 5 bases from V and 3 bases from J, the junction contained 5 bases not matched to a gene. The CDR3 bases are TGCGCCAGCAGACCTGGACAGGACTACGAGCAGTACTTC. Encoded protein: CASRPGQDYEQYF.

This rearrangement joins TRBV10-3 to TRBJ1-2; TRBD1 agrees at 9 bases. Germline values: CDR1 ENHRY, CDR2 SYGVKD. The CDR3 covers 20 residues. V lost 3 bases, J lost 3 bases, and 20 bases stayed unmatched. CDR3 in DNA: TGTGCCATCAGTGATGGATCTTTCTTAGGACAGGGGCGTTTAGACTATGGCTACACCTTC. Translation gives CAISDGSFLGQGRLDYGYTF.

The chain uses TRBV20-1 and TRBJ2-1; TRBD1 matches 9 bases. This CDR3 region has 15 residues. Germline V gives CDR1 DFQATT, CDR2 SNEGSKA (reference sequence). V lost 5 bases, J lost 5 bases, and 10 bases stayed unmatched. This CDR3 is CSAFRPGTGNNEQFF. Written as DNA, the CDR3 is TGCAGTGCTTTTCGACCCGGGACAGGGAACAATGAGCAGTTCTTC.

This clonotype occurred a few times. The rearrangement links TRBV15 to TRBJ2-7; D might be TRBD2 (7 bases). The V gene lost 4 bases and the J gene lost 3 bases, with 22 bases spanning the gap. This CDR3 is 17 amino acids long. Germline CDR1 is LNHNV and CDR2 is YYDKDF (reference sequence). The CDR3 region has the DNA TGTGCCACCAGCACTCGACGGGGGGCACCGGGACGCTACGAGCAGTACTTC. As protein: CATSTRRGAPGRYEQYF. The full variable domain, rest sourced from reference TRBV15 and TRBJ2-7, is DAMVIQNPRYQVTQFGKPVTLSCSQTLNHNVMYWYQQKSSQAPKLLFHYYDKDFNNEADTPDNFQSRRPNTSFCFLDIRSPGLGDTAMYLCATSTRRGAPGRYEQYFGPGTRLTVT.

This chain joins TRBV6-6 and TRBJ2-3; D is ambiguous. Germline loops: CDR1 MNHNY, CDR2 SVGAGI (reference sequence). V gave up 0 bases and J gave up 2 bases, with 15 bases separating them. The CDR3 extends over 17 amino acids. This CDR3 is CASSYSTEGFNTDTQYF. DNA of the CDR3: TGTGCCAGCAGTTACTCGACTGAAGGGTTTAACACAGATACGCAGTATTTT.

A few counts support this clonotype. V usage is TRBV7-2 and J usage is TRBJ2-7; 11 bases are a match to TRBD2. The length of the CDR3 is 17 residues. Per germline, CDR1 SGHTA and CDR2 FQGNSA. With 3 bases clipped from V and 2 bases from J, the junction kept 9 bases outside the gene matches. CDR3 sequence reads: CASSLGGVAGGPYEQYF. The CDR3 DNA follows: TGTGCCAGCAGCTTGGGCGGGGTAGCGGGGGGGCCCTACGAGCAGTACTTC. Full variable domain (missing parts from reference TRBV7-2 and TRBJ2-7): GAGVSQSPSNKVTEKGKDVELRCDPISGHTALYWYRQSLGQGLEFLIYFQGNSAPDKSGLPSDRFSAERTGGSVSTLTIQRTQQEDSAVYLCASSLGGVAGGPYEQYFGPGTRLTVT.

This chain uses TRBV7-2 with TRBJ2-1; D is ambiguous. This CDR3 is built from 14 residues. The germline V gene has CDR1 SGHTA and CDR2 FQGNSA. Trimming took off 1 base at V and 10 bases at J, with 14 bases between the two ends. The CDR3 sequence is CASSLVWSVWEQFF. The CDR3 bases are TGTGCCAGCAGCTTAGTTTGGTCCGTCTGGGAGCAGTTCTTC.

The table lists this clonotype with a few counts. This chain uses TRBV12-3 or TRBV12-4 with TRBJ2-5; TRBD1 matches 8 bases. This CDR3 comprises 15 residues. V dropped 5 bases and J dropped 0; count of bases not matched to a gene: 5. As DNA, the CDR3 is TGTGCCAGCAGTGTGGACAGGGAATACCAAGAGACCCAGTACTTC. This sequence encodes CASSVDREYQETQYF.

This clonotype came up a few times. The rearrangement links TRBV20-1 to TRBJ2-1; TRBD2 agrees at 11 bases. The germline CDR1 and CDR2 sequences are DFQATT and SNEGSKA (reference sequence). Trimming removed 2 bases from V and 4 bases from J; junction bases left unmatched: 4. The CDR3 is 15 amino acids. The CDR3 protein is CSARRASGGYNEQFF. For the CDR3, the DNA is TGCAGTGCTAGAAGGGCTAGCGGGGGGTACAATGAGCAGTTCTTC.

The chain links TRBV25-1 to TRBJ2-2, with D uncertain. Germline loops: CDR1 MGHDK, CDR2 SYGVNS. The CDR3 loop spans 14 amino acids. Trimming stripped 3 bases from V and 5 bases from J, with 10 bases between. Here the CDR3 DNA reads TGTGCCAGCAGTGACCGACTTGGAACCGGGGAGCTGTTTTTT. It encodes CASSDRLGTGELFF.

This chain connects TRBV7-8 to TRBJ1-5, with D perhaps TRBD1 (5 bases). V lost 5 bases, J lost 2 bases, and 13 bases lay in between. The CDR3 is 15 residues long. In germline, CDR1 is SGHVS, CDR2 FQNEAQ. CDR3 region: CASSRAQGGNQPQHF. CDR3 DNA: TGTGCCAGCAGCCGGGCCCAGGGAGGCAATCAGCCCCAGCATTTT.

This clonotype was observed a few times. The V call is TRBV7-2, the J call TRBJ2-7; perhaps D is TRBD1 or TRBD2 (5 bases each). Germline V gene lookup returns CDR1 SGHTA and CDR2 FQGNSA. V lost 0 bases and J lost 0, with 15 bases in between. CDR3 size: 17 residues. The CDR3 coding sequence is TGTGCCAGCAGCTTAGCGCCGGGGCTAGCTAGCTCCTACGAGCAGTACTTC. Encoded protein: CASSLAPGLASSYEQYF.

The chain links TRBV4-3 to TRBJ2-4, with D perhaps matching TRBD1 (6 bases). CDR3 length equals 19 residues. V lost 4 bases and J 0 bases, leaving 22 bases between the germline ends. Germline assignment: CDR1 LGHNA and CDR2 YSLEER. The CDR3, as DNA: TGCGCCAGCAGCCCGGAACTCTTCAGGACAGCTAAAGCCAAAAACATTCAGTACTTC. Amino acids: CASSPELFRTAKAKNIQYF.

The J gene is TRBJ1-5, the V gene TRBV20-1, with 7 bases identical to TRBD1. This CDR3 spans 15 amino acids. In germline, CDR1 is DFQATT, CDR2 SNEGSKA (reference sequence). Unmatched junction bases numbered 10, after V lost 5 bases and J lost 3 bases. CDR3 DNA: TGCAGTGCTTCGACAGGGCCTCCTTTCAATCAGCCCCAGCATTTT. The encoded protein is CSASTGPPFNQPQHF.

The chain combines TRBV20-1 with TRBJ2-1; D unclear. This CDR3 has 14 residues. Germline CDR1 is DFQATT and CDR2 is SNEGSKA (reference sequence). The germline V and J ends were trimmed by 3 bases and 7 bases, with 16 bases remaining between them. The chain's CDR3 is CSASPARRLNEQFF. For the CDR3, the DNA is TGCAGTGCTAGTCCCGCCAGGCGGTTGAATGAGCAGTTCTTC.

This clonotype was seen only a few times. V and J are TRBV7-6 and TRBJ2-7; 10 bases line up with TRBD1. Germline loops: CDR1 SGHVS, CDR2 FNYEAQ. V gave up 2 bases and J gave up 2 bases; unmatched junction bases: 9. The CDR3 is made up of 17 amino acids. The CDR3 loop reads CASSLRRGTGETYEQYF. The CDR3 bases are TGTGCCAGCAGCTTAAGAAGGGGGACAGGGGAAACCTACGAGCAGTACTTC.